The TCR beta chain described here comes from a study of neurological immune-mediated disorders. Study findings and constraints: No CDR3 amino acid sequences were shared by expanded clones across subjects, suggesting private repertoires in all groups.

Germline loops: CDR1 SNHLY, CDR2 FYNNEI. Trimming took 4 bases from V and 7 from J, leaving 20 bases between them. The CDR3 is 15 residues long. As to this clonotype: Antigen unknown.

Time point here: longitudinal time-point 1 (baseline). MiXCR, applied by TCRdb to the 5' RACE reads, yields one record per CDR3 protein. Among tens of thousands of distinct CDR3 sequences listed, around 10% were seen once. The receptor was isolated from a male donor with HTLV-1-associated myelopathy (HAM/TSP). The sequencing input was PBMCs. V is TRBV2 and J is TRBJ2-7, with D possibly matching TRBD2 (7 bases). This CDR3 is CASSAAGRGAGEQYF. In DNA form, the CDR3 reads TGTGCCAGCAGTGCCGCGGGACGGGGGGCGGGAGAGCAGTACTTC.